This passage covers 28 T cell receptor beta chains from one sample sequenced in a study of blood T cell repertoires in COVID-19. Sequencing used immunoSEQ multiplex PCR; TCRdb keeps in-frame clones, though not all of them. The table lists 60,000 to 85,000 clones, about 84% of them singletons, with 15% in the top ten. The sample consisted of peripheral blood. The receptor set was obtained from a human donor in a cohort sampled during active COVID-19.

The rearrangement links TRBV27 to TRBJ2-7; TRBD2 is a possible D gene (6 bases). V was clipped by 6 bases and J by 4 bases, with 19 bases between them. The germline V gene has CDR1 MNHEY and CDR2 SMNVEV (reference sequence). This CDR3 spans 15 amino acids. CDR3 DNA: TGTGCCAGCAGCCCAGCGGGCGTGACTCCGTACGAGCAGTACTTC. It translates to CASSPAGVTPYEQYF.

CDR3 sequence (DNA): TGTGCCAGCAGCCAAGCCGCGGGACAGGGTTTTTACGAGCAGTACTTC. It translates to CASSQAAGQGFYEQYF. The rearrangement links TRBV4-2 to TRBJ2-7, with TRBD1 matching 9 bases. There are 16 residues in the CDR3. V shed 1 base, J shed 4 bases, and the junction held 8 bases outside the gene matches. The germline gives CDR1 LGHNA, CDR2 YNFKEQ.

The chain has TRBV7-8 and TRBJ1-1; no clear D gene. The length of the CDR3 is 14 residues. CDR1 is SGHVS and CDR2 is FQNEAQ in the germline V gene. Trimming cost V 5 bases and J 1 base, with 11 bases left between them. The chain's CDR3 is CASSPSGGNTEAFF. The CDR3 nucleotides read TGTGCCAGCAGCCCCTCGGGAGGGAACACTGAAGCTTTCTTT.

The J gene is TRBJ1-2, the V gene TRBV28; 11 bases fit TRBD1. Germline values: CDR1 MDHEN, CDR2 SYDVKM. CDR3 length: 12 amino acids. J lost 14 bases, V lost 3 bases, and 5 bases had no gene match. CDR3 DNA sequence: TGTGCCAGCAGTTTCCTGGACAGGGGGCGAACCTTC. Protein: CASSFLDRGRTF.

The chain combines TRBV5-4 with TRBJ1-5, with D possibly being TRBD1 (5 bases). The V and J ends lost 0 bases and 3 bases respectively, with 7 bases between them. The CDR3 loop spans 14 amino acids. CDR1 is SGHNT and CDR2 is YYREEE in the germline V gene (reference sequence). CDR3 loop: CASSLAGFNQPQHF. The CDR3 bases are TGTGCCAGCAGCTTGGCAGGGTTCAATCAGCCCCAGCATTTT. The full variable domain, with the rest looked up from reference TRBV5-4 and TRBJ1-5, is ETGVTQSPTHLIKTRGQQVTLRCSSQSGHNTVSWYQQALGQGPQFIFQYYREEENGRGNFPPRFSGLQFPNYSSELNVNALELDDSALYLCASSLAGFNQPQHFGDGTRLSIL.

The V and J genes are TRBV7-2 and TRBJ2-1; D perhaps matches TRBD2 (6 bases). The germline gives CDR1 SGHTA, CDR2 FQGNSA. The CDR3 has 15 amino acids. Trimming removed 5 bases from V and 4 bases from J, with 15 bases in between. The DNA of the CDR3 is TGTGCCAGCAGCACTACAGCGGGCAGATACAATGAGCAGTTCTTC. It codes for CASSTTAGRYNEQFF.

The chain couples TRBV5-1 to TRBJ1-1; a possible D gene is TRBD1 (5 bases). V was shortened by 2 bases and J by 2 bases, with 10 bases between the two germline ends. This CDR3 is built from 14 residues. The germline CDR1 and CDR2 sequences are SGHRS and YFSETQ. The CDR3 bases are TGCGCCAGCAGCTTCACGACAGACAACACTGAAGCTTTCTTT. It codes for CASSFTTDNTEAFF.

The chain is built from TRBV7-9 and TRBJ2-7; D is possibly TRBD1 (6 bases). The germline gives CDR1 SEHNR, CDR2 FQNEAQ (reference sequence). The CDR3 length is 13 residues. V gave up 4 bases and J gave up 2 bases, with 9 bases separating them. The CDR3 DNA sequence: TGTGCCAGCAGCTCCCGGGACACCTACGAGCAGTACTTC. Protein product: CASSSRDTYEQYF.

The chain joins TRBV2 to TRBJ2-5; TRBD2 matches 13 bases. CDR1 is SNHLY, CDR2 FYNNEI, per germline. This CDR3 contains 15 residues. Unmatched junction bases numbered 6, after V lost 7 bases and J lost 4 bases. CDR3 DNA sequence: TGTGCCAGCATACGGGGACTAGCGGGAACAGAGACCCAGTACTTC. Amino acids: CASIRGLAGTETQYF.

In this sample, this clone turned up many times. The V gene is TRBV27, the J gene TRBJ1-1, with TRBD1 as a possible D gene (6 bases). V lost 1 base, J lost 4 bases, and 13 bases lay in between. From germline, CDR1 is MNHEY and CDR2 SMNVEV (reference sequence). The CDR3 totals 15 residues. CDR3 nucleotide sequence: TGTGCCAGCAGTTTATATCCAGGGGTGAGCACTGAAGCTTTCTTT. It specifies CASSLYPGVSTEAFF.

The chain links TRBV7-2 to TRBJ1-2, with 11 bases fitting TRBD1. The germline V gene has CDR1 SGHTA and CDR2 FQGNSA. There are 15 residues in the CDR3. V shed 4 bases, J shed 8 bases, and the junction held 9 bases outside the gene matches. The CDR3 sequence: CASSSDRGPLSGYTF. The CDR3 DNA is TGTGCCAGCAGCTCGGACAGGGGGCCCCTCAGCGGCTACACCTTC.

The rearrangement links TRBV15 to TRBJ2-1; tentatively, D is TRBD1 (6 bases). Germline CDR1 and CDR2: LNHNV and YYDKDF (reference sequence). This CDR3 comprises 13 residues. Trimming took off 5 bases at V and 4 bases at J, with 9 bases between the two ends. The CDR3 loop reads CATSGTGYNEQFF. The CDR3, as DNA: TGTGCCACCAGCGGCACAGGGTACAATGAGCAGTTCTTC.

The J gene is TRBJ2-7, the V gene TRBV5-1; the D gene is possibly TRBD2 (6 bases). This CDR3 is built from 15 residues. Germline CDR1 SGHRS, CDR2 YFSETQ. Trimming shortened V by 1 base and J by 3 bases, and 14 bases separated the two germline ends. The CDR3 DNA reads TGCGCCAGCAGCTTGATGCGGGATCCGGGCTACGAGCAGTACTTC. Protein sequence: CASSLMRDPGYEQYF.

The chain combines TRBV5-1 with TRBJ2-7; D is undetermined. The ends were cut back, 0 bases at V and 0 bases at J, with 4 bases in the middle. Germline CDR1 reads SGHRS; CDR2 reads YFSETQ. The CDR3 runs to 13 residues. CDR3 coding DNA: TGCGCCAGCAGCTTGGCCAGCTCCTACGAGCAGTACTTC. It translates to CASSLASSYEQYF.

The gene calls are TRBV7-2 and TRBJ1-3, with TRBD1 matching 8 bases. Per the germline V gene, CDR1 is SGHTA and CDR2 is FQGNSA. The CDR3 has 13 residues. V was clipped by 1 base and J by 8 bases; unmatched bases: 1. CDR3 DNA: TGTGCCAGCAGCTTAGACAGGGGGGACACCATATATTTT. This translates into CASSLDRGDTIYF. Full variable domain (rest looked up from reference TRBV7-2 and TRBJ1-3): GAGVSQSPSNKVTEKGKDVELRCDPISGHTALYWYRQSLGQGLEFLIYFQGNSAPDKSGLPSDRFSAERTGGSVSTLTIQRTQQEDSAVYLCASSLDRGDTIYFGEGSWLTVV.

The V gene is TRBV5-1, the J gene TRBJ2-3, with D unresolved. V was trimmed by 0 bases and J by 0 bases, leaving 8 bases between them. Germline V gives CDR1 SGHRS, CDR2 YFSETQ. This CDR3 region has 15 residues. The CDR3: CASSLVSSSTDTQYF. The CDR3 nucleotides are TGCGCCAGCAGCTTGGTTAGCTCGAGCACAGATACGCAGTATTTT.

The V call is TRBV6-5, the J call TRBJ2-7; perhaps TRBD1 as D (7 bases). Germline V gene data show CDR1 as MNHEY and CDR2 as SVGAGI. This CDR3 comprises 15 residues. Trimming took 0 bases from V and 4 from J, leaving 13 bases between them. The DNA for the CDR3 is TGTGCCAGCAGTTACTCGGCGGGACAGATTTACGAGCAGTACTTC. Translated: CASSYSAGQIYEQYF.

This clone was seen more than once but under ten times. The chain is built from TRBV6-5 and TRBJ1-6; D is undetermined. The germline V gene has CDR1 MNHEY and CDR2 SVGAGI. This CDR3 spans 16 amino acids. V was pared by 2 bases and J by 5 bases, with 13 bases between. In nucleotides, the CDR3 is TGTGCCAGCAGTTACCGCCGGCAGGAACATAATTCACCCCTCCACTTT. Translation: CASSYRRQEHNSPLHF.

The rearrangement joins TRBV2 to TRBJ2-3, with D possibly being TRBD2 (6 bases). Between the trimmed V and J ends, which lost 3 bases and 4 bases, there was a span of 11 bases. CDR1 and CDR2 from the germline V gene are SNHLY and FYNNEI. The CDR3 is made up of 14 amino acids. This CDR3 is CASSERESPDTQYF. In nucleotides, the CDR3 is TGTGCCAGCAGTGAGCGGGAATCCCCAGATACGCAGTATTTT.

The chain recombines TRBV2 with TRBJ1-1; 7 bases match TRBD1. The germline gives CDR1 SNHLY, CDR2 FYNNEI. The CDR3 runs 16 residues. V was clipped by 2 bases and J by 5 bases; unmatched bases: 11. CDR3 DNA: TGTGCCAGCAGTGAATCGAGAGGGGGCCCACAAACTGAAGCTTTCTTT. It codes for CASSESRGGPQTEAFF.

For the CDR3, the DNA is TGTGCCAGCAGGCGTCAGGGGGCGCGGTATGGCTACACCTTC. Amino acid sequence: CASRRQGARYGYTF. The chain has TRBV28 and TRBJ1-2, with TRBD1 matching over 8 bases. J lost 5 bases, V lost 6 bases, and 8 bases had no gene match. The CDR3 consists of 14 residues. The V gene's germline CDR1 is MDHEN and CDR2 SYDVKM.

The CDR3: CASSPSGRVEETQYF. DNA of the CDR3: TGTGCCAGCAGCCCCAGCGGGAGGGTAGAAGAGACCCAGTACTTC. The chain carries TRBV13 and TRBJ2-5, with TRBD2 matching 10 bases. CDR1 is PRHDT and CDR2 is FYEKMQ in the germline V gene (reference sequence). The V segment lost 5 bases and the J segment 3 bases; nucleotides outside the gene matches: 6. This CDR3 comprises 15 residues.

The CDR3 DNA reads TGTGCCAGCAGGGCCGGGGGGATCTATGGCTACACCTTC. Residues: CASRAGGIYGYTF. The J gene is TRBJ1-2, the V gene TRBV2, with a tentative D call TRBD1 (5 bases). Looked up from germline, CDR1 is SNHLY and CDR2 is FYNNEI. V lost 6 bases and J lost 4, with 12 bases in between. CDR3 length: 13 amino acids.

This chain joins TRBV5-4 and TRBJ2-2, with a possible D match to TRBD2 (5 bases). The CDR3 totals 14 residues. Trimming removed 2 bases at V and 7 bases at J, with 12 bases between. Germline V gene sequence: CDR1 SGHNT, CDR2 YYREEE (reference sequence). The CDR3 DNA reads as TGTGCCAGCAGCTTCCGGGGAAGTCTCGGGGAGCTGTTTTTT. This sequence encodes CASSFRGSLGELFF.

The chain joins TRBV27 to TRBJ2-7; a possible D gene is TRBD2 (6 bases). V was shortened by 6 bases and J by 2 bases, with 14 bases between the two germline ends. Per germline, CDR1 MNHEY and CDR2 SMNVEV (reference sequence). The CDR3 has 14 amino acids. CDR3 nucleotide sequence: TGTGCCAGCAGGGACGGGAGAGGAACCTACGAGCAGTACTTC. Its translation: CASRDGRGTYEQYF.

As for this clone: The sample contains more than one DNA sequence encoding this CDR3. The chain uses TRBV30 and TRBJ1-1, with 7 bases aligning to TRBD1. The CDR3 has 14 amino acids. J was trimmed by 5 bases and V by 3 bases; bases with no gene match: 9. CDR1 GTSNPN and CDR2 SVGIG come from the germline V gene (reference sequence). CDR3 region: CAWSKGARGTEAFF. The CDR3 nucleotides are TGTGCCTGGAGCAAGGGGGCGCGAGGTACTGAAGCTTTCTTT.

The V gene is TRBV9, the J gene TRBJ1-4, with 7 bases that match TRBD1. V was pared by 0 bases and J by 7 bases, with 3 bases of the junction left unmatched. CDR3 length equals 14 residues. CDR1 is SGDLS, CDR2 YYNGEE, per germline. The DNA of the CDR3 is TGTGCCAGCAGCGTAGAGGGGGCGCGTGAAAAACTGTTTTTT. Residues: CASSVEGAREKLFF.

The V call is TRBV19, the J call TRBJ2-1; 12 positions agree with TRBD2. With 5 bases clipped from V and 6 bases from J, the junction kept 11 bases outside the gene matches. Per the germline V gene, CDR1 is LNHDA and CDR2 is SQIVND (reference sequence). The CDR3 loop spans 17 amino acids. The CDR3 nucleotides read TGTGCCAGTAGTTCCCCCTCTAGCGGGAGGGATAGCAATGAGCAGTTCTTC. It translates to CASSSPSSGRDSNEQFF.